This T cell receptor beta chain was captured in a study of T-cell reconstitution after alpha-beta-depleted transplantation in children. Overall study findings and caveats: Alpha-beta T cells about two months after transplant reportedly derived from several hundred expanded graft clones.

During its preparation, the TCRbeta library received unique molecular identifiers. TCRdb passed the PCR reads through MiXCR, listing each CDR3 protein once. The repertoire has 700,000 to 950,000 distinct CDR3 sequences, approximately 15% of them found once; the top ten carry around 5%. Germline V gene data show CDR1 as MNHEY and CDR2 as SMNVEV (reference sequence). Trimming left V 3 bases short and J 2 bases short, with 18 bases between. The CDR3 is made up of 17 amino acids. The table lists this clonotype with many counts. The antigen remains unidentified. This TCR derives from a male patient under 18 who had a stem cell transplant for acute lymphoblastic leukemia, so the T cells may come from the graft donor. Sequenced here: PBMCs, mostly from graft donor cells, sampled 360 days after TCRalphabeta/CD19-depleted stem cell transplant. The chain employs TRBV27 and TRBJ2-3; the D gene is possibly TRBD2 (6 bases). CDR3 residues: CASSLAGTGYSTDTQYF. For the CDR3, the DNA is TGTGCCAGCAGTTTGGCCGGGACTGGTTATTCCACAGATACGCAGTATTTT.